This T cell receptor beta chain was sequenced during a study of blood T cells in healthy people across ages. On this clonotype itself: Its specificity is unknown.

Study outcomes and limitations: From one million sequenced T cells, diversity estimates were lower bounds. A strong correlation between TCR beta diversity and naive T cell percentage was seen.

Per germline, CDR1 MDHEN and CDR2 SYDVKM. Trimming stripped 2 bases from V and 0 bases from J, with 13 bases between. This CDR3 region has 16 residues. A second PCR of roughly 7 to 11 cycles used a sample-barcoded 5' primer and a J-beta primer mix. MiXCR was run by TCRdb on the 5' RACE reads, yielding one entry per CDR3 protein. Here the sample spans approximately 580,000 distinct CDR3 sequences, about 25% being singletons. These data are also associated with another study on T cells of mothers and their children. That publication notes: Using the M1S primer, the second PCR added sample barcodes along with 2-4 random nucleotides.

This chain joins TRBV28 and TRBJ1-1; D not certain. The origin of this receptor is a boy younger than 18 in good health. Source material: blood. The DNA for the CDR3 is TGTGCCAGCAGTTTACCCCCGGCAGCGATGAACACTGAAGCTTTCTTT. Translating gives CASSLPPAAMNTEAFF. The full variable domain, rest sourced from reference TRBV28 and TRBJ1-1, is DVKVTQSSRYLVKRTGEKVFLECVQDMDHENMFWYRQDPGLGLRLIYFSYDVKMKEKGDIPEGYSVSREKKERFSLILESASTNQTSMYLCASSLPPAAMNTEAFFGQGTRLTVV.